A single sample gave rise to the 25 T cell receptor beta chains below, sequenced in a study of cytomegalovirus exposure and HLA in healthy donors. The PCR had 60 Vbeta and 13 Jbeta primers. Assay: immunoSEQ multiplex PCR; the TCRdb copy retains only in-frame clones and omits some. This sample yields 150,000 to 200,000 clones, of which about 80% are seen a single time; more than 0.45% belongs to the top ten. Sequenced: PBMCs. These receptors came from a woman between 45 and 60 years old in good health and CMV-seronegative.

DNA of the CDR3: TGTGCCACCAAAGAGGTCGGCGGGAGGGAACAGCCCCAGCATTTT. Protein: CATKEVGGREQPQHF. The chain combines TRBV6-5 with TRBJ1-5, with no clear D. This CDR3 is 15 amino acids long. V lost 10 bases to trimming and J lost 7 bases, with 23 bases between them. The V gene's germline CDR1 is MNHEY and CDR2 SVGAGI.

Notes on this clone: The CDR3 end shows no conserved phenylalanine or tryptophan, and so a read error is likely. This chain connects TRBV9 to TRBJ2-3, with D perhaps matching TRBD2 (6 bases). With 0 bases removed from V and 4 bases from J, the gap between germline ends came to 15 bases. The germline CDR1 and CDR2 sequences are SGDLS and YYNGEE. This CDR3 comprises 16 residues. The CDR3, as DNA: TGTGCCAGCAGCGTAGCGGCGGGAAGGAGGCCAGATACGCAGTATTCT. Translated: CASSVAAGRRPDTQYS.

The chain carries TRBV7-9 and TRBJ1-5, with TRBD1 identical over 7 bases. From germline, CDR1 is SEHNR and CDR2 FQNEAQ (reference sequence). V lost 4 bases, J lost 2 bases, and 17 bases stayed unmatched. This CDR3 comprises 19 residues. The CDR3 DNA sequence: TGTGCCAGCAGCTCTACCGGGACAGATAAGTATGGGGGCAATCAGCCCCAGCATTTT. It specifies CASSSTGTDKYGGNQPQHF.

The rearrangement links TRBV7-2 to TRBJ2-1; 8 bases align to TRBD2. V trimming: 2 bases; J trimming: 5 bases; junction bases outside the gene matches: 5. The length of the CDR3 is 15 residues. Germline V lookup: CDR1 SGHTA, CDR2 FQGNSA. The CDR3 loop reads CASSLSGGMNNEQFF. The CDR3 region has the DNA TGTGCCAGCAGCTTAAGCGGGGGAATGAACAATGAGCAGTTCTTC.

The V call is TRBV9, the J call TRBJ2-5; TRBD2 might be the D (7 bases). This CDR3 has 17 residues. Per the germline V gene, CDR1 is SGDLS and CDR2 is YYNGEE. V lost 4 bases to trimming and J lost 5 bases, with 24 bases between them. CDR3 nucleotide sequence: TGTGCCAGCAGCCCCGGTCTAGGGGCGGGGGCGGTGGAGACCCAGTACTTC. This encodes CASSPGLGAGAVETQYF.

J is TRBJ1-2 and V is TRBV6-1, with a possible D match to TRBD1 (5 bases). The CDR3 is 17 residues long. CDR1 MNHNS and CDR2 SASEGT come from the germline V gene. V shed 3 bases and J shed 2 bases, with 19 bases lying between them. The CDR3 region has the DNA TGTGCCAGCAGTGATCAAAACGTCAGGGCAGCGAACTATGGCTACACCTTC. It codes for CASSDQNVRAANYGYTF.

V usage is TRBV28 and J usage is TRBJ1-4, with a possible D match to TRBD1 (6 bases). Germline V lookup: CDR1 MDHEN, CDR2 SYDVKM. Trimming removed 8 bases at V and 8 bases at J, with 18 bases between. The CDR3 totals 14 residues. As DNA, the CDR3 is TGTGCCAGCCGGACCTCAGGGGTTAGGGAAAAACTGTTTTTT. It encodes CASRTSGVREKLFF.

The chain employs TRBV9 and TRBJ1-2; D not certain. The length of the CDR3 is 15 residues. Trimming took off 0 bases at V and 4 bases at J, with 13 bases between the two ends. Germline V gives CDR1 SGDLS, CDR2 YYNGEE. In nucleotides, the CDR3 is TGTGCCAGCAGCGTAGGGCAGCACAGCCTCTATGGCTACACCTTC. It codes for CASSVGQHSLYGYTF.

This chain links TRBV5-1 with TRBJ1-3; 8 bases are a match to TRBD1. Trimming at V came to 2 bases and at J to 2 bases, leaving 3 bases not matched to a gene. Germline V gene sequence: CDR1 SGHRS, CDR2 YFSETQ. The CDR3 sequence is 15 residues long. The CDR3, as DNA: TGCGCCAGCAGCTTAACAGGGGGTACTGGAAACACCATATATTTT. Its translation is CASSLTGGTGNTIYF.

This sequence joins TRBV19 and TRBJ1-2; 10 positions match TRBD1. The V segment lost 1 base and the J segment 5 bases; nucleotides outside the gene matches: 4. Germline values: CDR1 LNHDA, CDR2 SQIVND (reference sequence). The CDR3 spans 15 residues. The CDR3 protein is CASSIGRDRGYGYTF. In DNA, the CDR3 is TGTGCCAGTAGTATAGGCCGGGACAGGGGTTATGGCTACACCTTC.

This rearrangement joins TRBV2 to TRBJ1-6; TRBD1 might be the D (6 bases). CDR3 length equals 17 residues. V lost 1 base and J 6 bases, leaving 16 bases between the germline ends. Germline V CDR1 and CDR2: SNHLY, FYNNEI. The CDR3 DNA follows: TGTGCCAGCAGTGAAGTTACCAGGGGATGGTTTAATTCACCCCTCCACTTT. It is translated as CASSEVTRGWFNSPLHF. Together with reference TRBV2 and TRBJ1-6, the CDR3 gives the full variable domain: EPEVTQTPSHQVTQMGQEVILRCVPISNHLYFYWYRQILGQKVEFLVSFYNNEISEKSEIFDDQFSVERPDGSNFTLKIRSTKLEDSAMYFCASSEVTRGWFNSPLHFGNGTRLTVT.

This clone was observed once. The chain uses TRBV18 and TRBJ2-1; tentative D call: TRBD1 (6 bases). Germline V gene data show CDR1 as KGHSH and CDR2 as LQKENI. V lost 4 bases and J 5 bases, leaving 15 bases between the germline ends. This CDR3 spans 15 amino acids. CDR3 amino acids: CASSLYGTFNNEQFF. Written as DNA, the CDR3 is TGTGCCAGCTCACTATACGGGACATTTAACAATGAGCAGTTCTTC.

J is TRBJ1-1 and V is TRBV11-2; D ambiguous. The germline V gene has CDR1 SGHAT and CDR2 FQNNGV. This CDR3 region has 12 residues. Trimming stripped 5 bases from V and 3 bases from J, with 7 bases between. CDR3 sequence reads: CASSRGYTEAFF. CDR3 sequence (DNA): TGTGCCAGCAGCCGAGGGTACACTGAAGCTTTCTTT. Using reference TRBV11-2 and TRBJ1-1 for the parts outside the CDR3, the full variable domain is EAGVAQSPRYKIIEKRQSVAFWCNPISGHATLYWYQQILGQGPKLLIQFQNNGVVDDSQLPKDRFSAERLKGVDSTLKIQPAKLEDSAVYLCASSRGYTEAFFGQGTRLTVV.

The CDR3, as DNA: TGTGCCAGCAGCTTAGGGCAGGGATGGAATGAAAAACTGTTTTTT. It yields the protein CASSLGQGWNEKLFF. The chain couples TRBV7-6 to TRBJ1-4, with a weak D call TRBD1 (5 bases). The CDR3 spans 15 residues. Germline values: CDR1 SGHVS, CDR2 FNYEAQ. Trimming took 1 base from V and 5 from J, leaving 11 bases between them.

The CDR3 DNA reads as TGTGCCAGCAGTTTAGGGGACAGGTGGATAAGGGGTACGCAGTATTTT. Its translation: CASSLGDRWIRGTQYF. The chain has TRBV28 and TRBJ2-3; 8 bases line up with TRBD1. Germline V gene sequence: CDR1 MDHEN, CDR2 SYDVKM. V shed 2 bases, J shed 8 bases, and the junction held 12 bases outside the gene matches. There are 16 residues in the CDR3. The full variable domain, its missing parts supplied by reference TRBV28 and TRBJ2-3, is DVKVTQSSRYLVKRTGEKVFLECVQDMDHENMFWYRQDPGLGLRLIYFSYDVKMKEKGDIPEGYSVSREKKERFSLILESASTNQTSMYLCASSLGDRWIRGTQYFGPGTRLTVL.

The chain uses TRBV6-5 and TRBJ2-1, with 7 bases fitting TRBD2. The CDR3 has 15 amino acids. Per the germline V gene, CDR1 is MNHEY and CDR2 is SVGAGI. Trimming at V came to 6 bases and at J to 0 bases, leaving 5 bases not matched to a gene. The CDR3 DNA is TGTGCCAGCAGGTCCCGCGGGAGCTCCTACAATGAGCAGTTCTTC. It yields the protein CASRSRGSSYNEQFF.

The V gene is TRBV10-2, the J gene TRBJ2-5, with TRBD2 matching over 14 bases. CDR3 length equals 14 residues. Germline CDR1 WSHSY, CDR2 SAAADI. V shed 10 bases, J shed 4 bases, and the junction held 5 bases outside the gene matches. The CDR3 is CATRLAGGRETQYF. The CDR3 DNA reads TGCGCCACCCGACTAGCGGGGGGGCGAGAGACCCAGTACTTC.

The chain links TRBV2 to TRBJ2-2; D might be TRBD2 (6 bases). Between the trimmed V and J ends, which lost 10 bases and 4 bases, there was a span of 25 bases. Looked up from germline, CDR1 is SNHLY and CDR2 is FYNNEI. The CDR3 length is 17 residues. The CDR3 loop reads CAIPVKTRDFGTGELFF. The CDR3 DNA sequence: TGTGCCATCCCAGTAAAAACGCGGGACTTTGGCACCGGGGAGCTGTTTTTT.

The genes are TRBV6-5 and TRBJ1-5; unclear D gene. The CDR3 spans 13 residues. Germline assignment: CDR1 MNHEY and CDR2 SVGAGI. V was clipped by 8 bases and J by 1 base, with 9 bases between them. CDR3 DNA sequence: TGTGCCAGCGCTTCACAGAGCAATCAGCCCCAGCATTTT. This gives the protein CASASQSNQPQHF.

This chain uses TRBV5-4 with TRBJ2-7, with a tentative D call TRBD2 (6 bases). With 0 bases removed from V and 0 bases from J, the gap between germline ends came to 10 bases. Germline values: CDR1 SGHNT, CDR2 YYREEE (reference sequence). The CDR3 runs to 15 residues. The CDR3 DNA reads TGTGCCAGCAGCTTGGGCGGGGTCTCCTCCTACGAGCAGTACTTC. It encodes CASSLGGVSSYEQYF.

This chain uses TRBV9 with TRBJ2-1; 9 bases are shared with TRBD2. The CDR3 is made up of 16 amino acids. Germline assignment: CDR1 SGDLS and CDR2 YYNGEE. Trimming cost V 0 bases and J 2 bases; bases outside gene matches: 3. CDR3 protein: CASSVGERGAYNEQFF. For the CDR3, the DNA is TGTGCCAGCAGCGTAGGAGAGCGGGGGGCCTACAATGAGCAGTTCTTC.

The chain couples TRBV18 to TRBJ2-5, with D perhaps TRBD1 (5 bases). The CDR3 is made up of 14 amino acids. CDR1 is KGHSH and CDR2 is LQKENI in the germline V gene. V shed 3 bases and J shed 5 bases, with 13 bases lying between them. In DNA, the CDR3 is TGTGCCAGCTCACCGTCAGGGTCCGGTGAGACCCAGTACTTC. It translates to CASSPSGSGETQYF.

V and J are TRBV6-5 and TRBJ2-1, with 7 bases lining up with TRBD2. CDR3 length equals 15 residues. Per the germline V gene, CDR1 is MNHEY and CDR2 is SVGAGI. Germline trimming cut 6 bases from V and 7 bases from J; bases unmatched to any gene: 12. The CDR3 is CASSPSGAQGNEQFF. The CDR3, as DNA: TGTGCCAGCAGCCCGAGCGGGGCCCAAGGGAATGAGCAGTTCTTC.

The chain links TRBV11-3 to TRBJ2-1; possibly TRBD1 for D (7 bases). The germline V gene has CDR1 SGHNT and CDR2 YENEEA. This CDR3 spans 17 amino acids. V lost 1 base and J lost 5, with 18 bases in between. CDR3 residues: CASSLGLNRGGNNEQFF. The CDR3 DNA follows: TGTGCCAGCAGCTTAGGCCTAAACAGGGGCGGGAACAATGAGCAGTTCTTC. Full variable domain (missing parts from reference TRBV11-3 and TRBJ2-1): EAGVVQSPRYKIIEKKQPVAFWCNPISGHNTLYWYLQNLGQGPELLIRYENEEAVDDSQLPKDRFSAERLKGVDSTLKIQPAELGDSAVYLCASSLGLNRGGNNEQFFGPGTRLTVL.

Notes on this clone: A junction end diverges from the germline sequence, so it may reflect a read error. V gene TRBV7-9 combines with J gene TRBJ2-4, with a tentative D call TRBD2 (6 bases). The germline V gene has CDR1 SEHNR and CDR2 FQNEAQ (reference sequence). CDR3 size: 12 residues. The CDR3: CASSLEGNSQYF. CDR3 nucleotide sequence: TGTGCCAGCAGCCTGGAGGGAAACAGTCAGTACTTC.